What follows are 8 T cell receptor beta chains derived from one specimen sequenced in a study of cytomegalovirus exposure and HLA in healthy donors. Use of 60 Vbeta and 13 Jbeta primers characterized the PCR. Clones were read by immunoSEQ multiplex PCR, and TCRdb kept only the in-frame ones, dropping some. This table holds 150,000 or so clones, approximately 81% found once. The sequenced sample consisted of PBMCs. All receptors derive from a man between 18 and 35 years old in good health and CMV-seronegative.

The chain employs TRBV29-1 and TRBJ2-7; possibly TRBD2 for D (5 bases). The CDR3 sequence is 11 residues long. The V end lost 4 bases, the J end lost 5 bases, and 9 bases lay between the germline ends. Germline V gene sequence: CDR1 SQVTM, CDR2 ANQGSEA. The CDR3 DNA reads as TGCAGCGTTGCCGACGGGAACGAGCAGTACTTC. It codes for CSVADGNEQYF.

V and J are TRBV19 and TRBJ2-1; 7 bases fit TRBD2. Germline V gives CDR1 LNHDA, CDR2 SQIVND (reference sequence). V gave up 6 bases and J gave up 0 bases; unmatched junction bases: 5. This CDR3 has 15 residues. CDR3 residues: CASSPSGGSYNEQFF. CDR3 coding DNA: TGTGCCAGTAGCCCATCGGGGGGCTCCTACAATGAGCAGTTCTTC.

V is TRBV5-1 and J is TRBJ2-3; possibly TRBD1 for D (6 bases). From germline, CDR1 is SGHRS and CDR2 YFSETQ. Deletions cut 4 bases from V and 4 bases from J, with 19 bases between. There are 16 residues in the CDR3. The CDR3 DNA reads TGCGCCAGCAGCCCGGACAGTCTTTTTAATGCAGATACGCAGTATTTT. The encoded protein is CASSPDSLFNADTQYF.

The chain combines TRBV5-6 with TRBJ1-2; D not certain. The CDR3 runs to 12 residues. CDR1 is SGHDT and CDR2 is YYEEEE in the germline V gene. V was trimmed by 4 bases and J by 8 bases, leaving 12 bases between them. CDR3 amino acids: CASSSDSRGYTF. Here the CDR3 DNA reads TGTGCCAGCAGCAGCGACTCGAGGGGCTACACCTTC.

V and J are TRBV11-3 and TRBJ2-7, with D uncertain. Trimming pared 5 bases from V and 0 bases from J, leaving 8 bases between. In germline, CDR1 is SGHNT, CDR2 YENEEA. The CDR3 consists of 13 residues. This chain's CDR3 is CASSPADSYEQYF. In nucleotides, the CDR3 is TGTGCCAGCAGCCCCGCGGACTCCTACGAGCAGTACTTC.

V is TRBV14 and J is TRBJ2-7, with D tentatively TRBD2 (6 bases). The V end lost 0 bases, the J end lost 8 bases, and 11 bases lay between the germline ends. Germline assignment: CDR1 SGHDN and CDR2 FVKESK. The CDR3 spans 13 residues. For the CDR3, the DNA is TGTGCCAGCAGCCAAGAGTGGGCGGGACAGCAGTACTTC. Translation gives CASSQEWAGQQYF.

The J gene is TRBJ1-2, the V gene TRBV23-1; D is ambiguous. TRBV23-1 is classed as an ORF, of uncertain function. This CDR3 has 17 residues. V gave up 3 bases and J gave up 3 bases, with 20 bases separating them. The CDR3 sequence: CASSQAGNRDTDYGYTF. As DNA, the CDR3 is TGCGCCAGCAGTCAGGCGGGGAACAGAGATACTGACTATGGCTACACCTTC.

This clone showed up just once. The chain couples TRBV7-2 to TRBJ1-2; TRBD1 matches at 7 bases. The junction had 9 bases not matched to a gene; V was cut back by 5 bases and J by 3 bases. Germline V gene sequence: CDR1 SGHTA, CDR2 FQGNSA. The CDR3 extends over 15 amino acids. The CDR3 bases are TGTGCCAGCAGCCCCCGCCGGCAGGGGGACTATGGCTACACCTTC. It codes for CASSPRRQGDYGYTF.